The 20 T cell receptor beta chains presented below share a single source sample, sequenced in a study of blood T cell repertoires in COVID-19 (dated by TCRdb to 2019 to 2021). Libraries came from the immunoSEQ multiplex PCR assay. The source is immuneACCESS, and TCRdb retained only in-frame sequences with V and J called. Part of the clones is not carried over; for the studies checked, unresolved V genes explain less than half of this, and the remainder is unexplained. The sample has hundreds of thousands of clones on record, roughly 90% of them singletons. Just over 7% of the sample belongs to the ten largest clones. The sequenced sample was peripheral blood. Every receptor here comes from a man aged 60 to 75 who had recovered from COVID-19.

V is TRBV5-1 and J is TRBJ2-2; TRBD1 aligns across 9 bases. The V segment lost 5 bases and the J segment 8 bases; nucleotides outside the gene matches: 10. This CDR3 comprises 15 residues. In germline, CDR1 is SGHRS, CDR2 YFSETQ. The CDR3 spells CASRTGTGWTGELFF. The DNA of the CDR3 is TGCGCCAGCAGAACCGGGACAGGGTGGACGGGGGAGCTGTTTTTT. The whole variable domain, filled in from reference TRBV5-1 and TRBJ2-2, reads KAGVTQTPRYLIKTRGQQVTLSCSPISGHRSVSWYQQTPGQGLQFLFEYFSETQRNKGNFPGRFSGRQFSNSRSEMNVSTLELGDSALYLCASRTGTGWTGELFFGEGSRLTVL.

The genes are TRBV5-1 and TRBJ2-7, with D perhaps matching TRBD2 (5 bases). Deletions cut 2 bases from V and 5 bases from J, with 14 bases between. The CDR3 length is 14 residues. In germline, CDR1 is SGHRS, CDR2 YFSETQ. In DNA, the CDR3 is TGCGCCAGCAGCTTCCAAGATGCGCGGGACGAGCAGTACTTC. It encodes CASSFQDARDEQYF.

This clone showed up just once. This chain connects TRBV24-1 to TRBJ2-4; D is perhaps TRBD1 (7 bases). Germline V gene data show CDR1 as KGHDR and CDR2 as SFDVKD. The CDR3 length is 14 residues. Deletions cut 6 bases from V and 11 bases from J, with 19 bases between. CDR3 coding DNA: TGTGCCACCAGTCCCGGGGACAGCGGGCGGGTTCAGTACTTC. Its protein product is CATSPGDSGRVQYF.

This rearrangement joins TRBV11-2 to TRBJ2-7, with 11 positions matching TRBD2. In germline, CDR1 is SGHAT, CDR2 FQNNGV. The V gene end was trimmed by 5 bases and the J gene end by 0 bases; junction bases not matched to a gene: 9. The CDR3 totals 17 residues. Here the CDR3 DNA reads TGTGCCAGCAGCCCAACTAGCGGGGGCCCAAGCTCCTACGAGCAGTACGTC. Amino acids: CASSPTSGGPSSYEQYV.

As regards this clone: Additional DNA sequences in this sample encode the identical CDR3. J is TRBJ2-1 and V is TRBV6-5; 9 bases are shared with TRBD2. Germline V gene lookup returns CDR1 MNHEY and CDR2 SVGAGI. With V trimmed by 0 bases and J by 7 bases, 4 bases remained unmatched. The CDR3 runs 15 residues. CDR3 sequence reads: CASSYSGGGANEQFF. As DNA, the CDR3 is TGTGCCAGCAGTTACTCTGGCGGGGGGGCGAATGAGCAGTTCTTC.

This clone was seen just once. The chain recombines TRBV27 with TRBJ1-1; 8 nucleotides match TRBD1. V was clipped by 3 bases and J by 1 base; unmatched bases: 7. Germline values: CDR1 MNHEY, CDR2 SMNVEV (reference sequence). The CDR3 runs to 16 residues. DNA for the CDR3: TGTGCCAGCAGTTTTTGGCCCGGGACAGGGAACACTGAAGCTTTCTTT. Translating it yields CASSFWPGTGNTEAFF.

The CDR3 sequence is CASSRVFPPDTQYF. The CDR3 nucleotides are TGCGCCAGCTCAAGAGTATTTCCCCCAGATACGCAGTATTTT. This sequence joins TRBV4-1 and TRBJ2-3; D gene uncertain. CDR1 and CDR2 (germline): MGHRA, YSYEKL. CDR3 length: 14 amino acids. Trimming pared 8 bases from V and 4 bases from J, leaving 16 bases between.

V usage is TRBV30 and J usage is TRBJ1-5; D uncertain. The CDR3 sequence is 13 residues long. Trimming cost V 0 bases and J 6 bases, with 9 bases left between them. Germline CDR1 GTSNPN, CDR2 SVGIG (reference sequence). The CDR3 is CAWSVAGTQPQHF. DNA of the CDR3: TGTGCCTGGAGTGTCGCAGGAACTCAGCCCCAGCATTTT.

The chain is built from TRBV6-1 and TRBJ1-5; D perhaps matches TRBD1 (5 bases). CDR1 and CDR2 from the germline V gene are MNHNS and SASEGT. CDR3 length equals 15 residues. The ends were cut back, 1 base at V and 3 bases at J, with 10 bases in the middle. DNA for the CDR3: TGTGCCAGCAGTGAAGGGCAGGGTTACAATCAGCCCCAGCATTTT. It encodes CASSEGQGYNQPQHF.

The chain is built from TRBV3-1 (or the pseudogene TRBV3-2) and TRBJ2-4; TRBD2 matches at 9 bases. Germline V gene sequence: CDR1 LGHDT, CDR2 YNNKEL (reference sequence). V was clipped by 0 bases and J by 4 bases; unmatched bases: 7. The CDR3 extends over 17 amino acids. In DNA, the CDR3 is TGTGCCAGCAGCCAAGAGTTAGCGGGGGCCGGGAAAAACATTCAGTACTTC. It yields the protein CASSQELAGAGKNIQYF.

The V gene is TRBV4-1, the J gene TRBJ2-1; TRBD2 matches 11 bases. This CDR3 region has 17 residues. Germline loops: CDR1 MGHRA, CDR2 YSYEKL. J lost 7 bases, V lost 1 base, and 9 bases had no gene match. The CDR3 nucleotides are TGCGCCAGCAGCCAAGCGCTGACTAGCGGGACGAGGAATGAGCAGTTCTTC. Its translation: CASSQALTSGTRNEQFF.

V usage is TRBV7-9 and J usage is TRBJ1-3; TRBD1 aligns across 8 bases. The germline V gene encodes CDR1 SEHNR and CDR2 FQNEAQ (reference sequence). After removal of 5 bases from V and 0 bases from J, the junction contained 6 bases not matched to a gene. The CDR3 has 16 residues. The CDR3 DNA follows: TGTGCCAGCAGCCCACAGGGGGGCTTCTCTGGAAACACCATATATTTT. Its protein product is CASSPQGGFSGNTIYF.

The gene calls are TRBV6-4 and TRBJ1-2, with TRBD1 identical over 10 bases. The CDR3 totals 15 residues. Germline V lookup: CDR1 MRHNA, CDR2 SNTAGT. V lost 6 bases and J lost 7; bases outside the gene matches: 11. CDR3 region: CASRGTGASESGYTF. In nucleotides, the CDR3 is TGTGCCAGCAGGGGGACAGGGGCCTCCGAATCTGGCTACACCTTC.

The genes are TRBV6-6 and TRBJ1-1; D remains unclear. The CDR3 runs to 14 residues. CDR1 and CDR2 (germline): MNHNY, SVGAGI (reference sequence). Between the trimmed V and J ends, which lost 0 bases and 6 bases, there was a span of 11 bases. The CDR3 nucleotides read TGTGCCAGCAGTTACTCGAGTGGGAGACCTGAAGCTTTCTTT. The encoded protein is CASSYSSGRPEAFF.

In this sample, this clone turned up a few times. The chain combines TRBV7-2 with TRBJ2-1, with TRBD1 matching 9 bases. Per the germline V gene, CDR1 is SGHTA and CDR2 is FQGNSA. There are 15 residues in the CDR3. Losses at the gene ends were 5 bases for V and 2 bases for J; bases not matched to a gene: 4. The CDR3 nucleotides are TGTGCCAGCAGCGATACAGGGGGCGCCTACAATGAGCAGTTCTTC. It codes for CASSDTGGAYNEQFF.

As for this clone: One end of the junction is discordant with germline, which a read error may explain. The chain couples TRBV2 to TRBJ1-2; possibly TRBD1 for D (6 bases). Germline loops: CDR1 SNHLY, CDR2 FYNNEI. This CDR3 spans 11 amino acids. CDR3: CASTNKWTAFF. CDR3 DNA: TGTGCCAGCACCAATAAATGGACAGCCTTTTTC.

The chain carries TRBV7-2 and TRBJ2-1; tentatively, D is TRBD2 (5 bases). Trimming cost V 4 bases and J 7 bases, with 14 bases left between them. CDR3 size: 14 residues. Germline V gene sequence: CDR1 SGHTA, CDR2 FQGNSA. The CDR3 region is CASSSPGGGNEQFF. The CDR3 DNA reads as TGTGCCAGCAGCTCACCCGGAGGCGGAAATGAGCAGTTCTTC.

The chain recombines TRBV21-1 with TRBJ1-4; whether TRBD1, the table's D call, matches the DNA was not checked. TRBV21-1 is described as a pseudogene. CDR3 length: 18 residues. CDR3 in amino acids: CASSLRDRVFRGNEKLFF. As DNA, the CDR3 is TGTGCCAGCAGCCTTCGGGACAGGGTTTTTCGAGGTAATGAAAAACTGTTTTTT.

The rearrangement joins TRBV5-1 to TRBJ1-6, with unresolved D. This CDR3 is 16 amino acids long. Trimming took off 4 bases at V and 4 bases at J, with 15 bases between the two ends. Germline V gene data show CDR1 as SGHRS and CDR2 as YFSETQ. The CDR3 protein is CASSLSDKFYNSPLHF. In DNA, the CDR3 is TGCGCCAGCAGCCTATCCGACAAATTTTATAATTCACCCCTCCACTTT.

This chain links TRBV24-1 with TRBJ1-5; no definite D call. Germline assignment: CDR1 KGHDR and CDR2 SFDVKD. This CDR3 comprises 17 residues. V was shortened by 4 bases and J by 2 bases, with 17 bases between the two germline ends. Here the CDR3 reads CATSDRQSALGNQPQHF. For the CDR3, the DNA is TGTGCCACCAGTGACCGACAATCTGCTCTTGGCAATCAGCCCCAGCATTTT.